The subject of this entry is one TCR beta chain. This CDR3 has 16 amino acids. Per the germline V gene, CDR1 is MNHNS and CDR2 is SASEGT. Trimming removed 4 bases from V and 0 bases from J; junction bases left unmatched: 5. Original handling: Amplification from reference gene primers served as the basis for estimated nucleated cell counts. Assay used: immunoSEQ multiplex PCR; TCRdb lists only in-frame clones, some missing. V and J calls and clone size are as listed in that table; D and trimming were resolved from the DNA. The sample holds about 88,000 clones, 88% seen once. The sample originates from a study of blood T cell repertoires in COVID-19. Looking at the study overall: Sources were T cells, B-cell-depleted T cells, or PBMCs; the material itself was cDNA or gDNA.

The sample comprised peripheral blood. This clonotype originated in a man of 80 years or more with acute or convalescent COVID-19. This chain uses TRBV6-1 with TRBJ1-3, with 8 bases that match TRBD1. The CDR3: CASSAATGGSGNTIYF. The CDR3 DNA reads TGTGCCAGCAGTGCAGCTACAGGGGGCTCTGGAAACACCATATATTTT.